The present entry profiles one T cell receptor beta chain with its context. Its antigen is not yet known. Per-nucleotide qualities are absent, and no much larger clonotype sits a single base away. The immunoSEQ Assay, a bias-controlled multiplex PCR, was used to amplify TCRbeta CDR3 regions from genomic DNA. In the authors' own workflow: Within the assay, amplification of reference gene primers was used to estimate how many nucleated cells each sample contained. To quantify the absolute abundance of each unique TCRbeta CDR3 rearrangement, sequence reads were collapsed and filtered. For each sample, productive Simpson clonality was calculated as the square root of Simpson's diversity index across productive rearrangements. In TCRdb, the immuneACCESS table is reduced to in-frame sequences with V and J assigned. These tables do not hold every clone; where another copy was compared, an unresolved V gene accounts for under half, and the others remain unexplained. For V, J and clone size, that table is used; D and trimming come from the DNA. For this sample the table gives about 260,000 clones, of which 88% were detected only once. The ten largest clones capture approximately 4.3% of the sample.

A second Seattle source provided samples from volunteer blood donors who had recovered from COVID-19. Each collaborating institution followed its own protocols to collect whole blood in K2EDTA tubes. Collaborator samples were shipped for TCRbeta analysis as frozen whole blood, isolated PBMCs, or DNA extracted from either sample type. The CDR3 has 11 amino acids, counting the end cysteine and phenylalanine. The sequence is cut down to CDR3 DNA, 33 bases in frame from base 1. V loses 4 bases at its end and J loses 15 bases; junction bases beyond the gene matches: 4. Looking up the germline V gene yields CDR1 SGHAT and CDR2 FQNNGV. The data stem from a study of blood T cell repertoires in COVID-19 (TCRdb year 2020). Study-level background: Samples covering the acute and convalescent phases of COVID-19 were provided by collaborators in the United States, Italy and Spain. The repertoires were released in a freely available public database meant as a resource for research on the immune response to SARS-CoV-2. The samples were drawn from two sources: the first 160 participants of the ongoing ImmuneRACE study, and 1,000 to 1,500 subjects contributed by 6 global collaborators. Sample metadata almost always included a de-identified subject ID, COVID-19 status, age in years and sex. The dataset comprised deeply sampled blood TCRbeta repertoires from subjects exposed to, actively infected with, or recovered from COVID-19. Where available, HLA class I and class II types were obtained from metadata supplied by the sample provider rather than from assay-based typing. The prospective study material was composed of cDNA or gDNA derived from T cells, B-cell-depleted T cells, or PBMCs.

Results and caveats for the whole study, not just this receptor: Clinical and demographic metadata were provided uncurated, with the amount varying by source and participant.

Sequencing was done on a sample of peripheral blood. This clonotype was obtained from a man in his fifties or sixties who had recovered from COVID-19. The sequence links TRBV11-2 to TRBJ2-1, with TRBD1 identical over 9 junction bases. The sequenced DNA: TGTGCCAGCAGCTCGGGGACAGGGACGTTCTTC. Translated, this is CASSSGTGTFF.